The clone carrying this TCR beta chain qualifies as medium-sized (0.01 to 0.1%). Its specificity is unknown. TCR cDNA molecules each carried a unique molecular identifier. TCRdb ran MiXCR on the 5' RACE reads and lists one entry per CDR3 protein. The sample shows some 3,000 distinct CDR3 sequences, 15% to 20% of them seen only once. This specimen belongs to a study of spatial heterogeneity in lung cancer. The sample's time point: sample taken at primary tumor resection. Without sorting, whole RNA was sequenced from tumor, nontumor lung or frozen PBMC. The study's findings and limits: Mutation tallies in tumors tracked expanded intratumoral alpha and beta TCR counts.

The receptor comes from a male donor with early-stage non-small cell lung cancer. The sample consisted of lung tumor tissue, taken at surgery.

The CDR3, as DNA: TGTGCCAGCACCCCACGGGACTTCTACACAGATACGCAGTATTTT. Translating it yields CASTPRDFYTDTQYF. This chain uses TRBV6-2 or TRBV6-3 with TRBJ2-3, with a tentative D call TRBD2 (6 bases). The CDR3 length is 15 residues. Trimming took 7 bases from V and 2 from J, leaving 16 bases between them. The germline CDR1 and CDR2 sequences are MNHEY and SVGEGT.